Listed below are T cell receptor beta chains from one sample, sequenced in a study of sequential checkpoint blockade in melanoma. The data were produced by immunoSEQ multiplex PCR, yet TCRdb's version contains in-frame clones alone and is incomplete. The data hold 11,000 to 15,000 clones, with about three quarters observed a single time. This material consisted of CD8+ T cells sorted from blood (inferred from file names), taken from a patient given nivolumab and ipilimumab in sequence. The receptors stem from a human donor with melanoma. CDR3s include the opening cysteine and the closing phenylalanine or tryptophan. Fields, in order: J gene, D gene, V gene, clone size, CDR3 DNA, CDR3 protein. D genes are given only for firm matches. The size field is filled for only some rows; it gives once, few, many or a size class.

TRBJ2-7 | TRBD1 | TRBV6-5 | . | TGTGCCAGCAGTTTCGGGACAGGGGCGGCCTACGAGCAGTACTTC | CASSFGTGAAYEQYF
TRBJ2-7 | . | TRBV29-1 | few | TGCAGCGTTGAAGGCGAGACCTACGAGCAGTACTTC | CSVEGETYEQYF
TRBJ1-4 | TRBD1 | TRBV27 | . | TGTGCCAGCAGTCCCCGGGACAGGGTGGGAGAAAAACTGTTTTTT | CASSPRDRVGEKLFF
TRBJ2-7 | . | TRBV27 | medium-sized | TGTGCCAGCAGTTTCCCTGGAGGGAGAGAGCAGTACTTC | CASSFPGGREQYF
TRBJ2-6 | TRBD1 | TRBV27 | . | TGTGCCAGCAGTGCAATCGGGACAGGTTTCTTCTCTGGGGCCAACGTCCTGACTTTC | CASSAIGTGFFSGANVLTF
TRBJ1-3 | . | TRBV7-9 | few | TGTGCCAGCAGCTTAGGAACATCTGGAAACACCATATATTTT | CASSLGTSGNTIYF
TRBJ1-4 | . | TRBV27 | . | TGTGCCAGCAGTTCGGACTTGTGGGTAGCCAAGTTGGAAAAACTGTTTTTT | CASSSDLWVAKLEKLFF
TRBJ1-4 | . | TRBV5-3 | . | TGTGCCAGAAGCCCCGGAGAGCCTTGGGAAAAACTGTTTTTT | CARSPGEPWEKLFF
TRBJ1-4 | TRBD1 | TRBV7-4 | . | TGTGCCAGCAGCTTCCAACAGGGGGTTAACGCAACTTTTGAAAAACTGTTTTTT | CASSFQQGVNATFEKLFF
TRBJ1-1 | TRBD1 | TRBV9 | . | TGTGCCAGCAGCGTAGCTCGGGGACAGGGAAAAGACACTGAAGCTTTCTTT | CASSVARGQGKDTEAFF
TRBJ2-5 | TRBD1 | TRBV13 | . | TGTGCCAGCAGCTCAGATCGGACAGGGCGGCAAGAGACCCAGTACTTC | CASSSDRTGRQETQYF
TRBJ1-2 | TRBD1 | TRBV25-1 | . | TGTGCCAGCAGTGGTACAGGGGAGGGCTACACCTTC | CASSGTGEGYTF
TRBJ2-7 | . | TRBV10-3 | few | TGTGCCATCAGTGAGGCAGGGATCTACGAGCAGTACTTC | CAISEAGIYEQYF
TRBJ1-2 | . | TRBV6-6 | . | TGTGCCAGCAGTTACTACCAGGGTGGCTACACCTTC | CASSYYQGGYTF
TRBJ2-2 | . | TRBV6-6 | medium-sized | TGTGCCAGCAGTTACAATAGCGGATCGAACACCGGGGAGCTGTTTTTT | CASSYNSGSNTGELFF
TRBJ2-7 | . | TRBV2 | . | TGTGCCAGCAGCTTATTACCAGGGGCCTACGAGCAGTACTTC | CASSLLPGAYEQYF
TRBJ1-4 | . | TRBV6-4 | medium-sized | TGTGCCAGCAGTGAGTCGGCAGGCGGGTCAACTAATGAAAAACTGTTTTTT | CASSESAGGSTNEKLFF
TRBJ2-7 | . | TRBV6-1 | once | TGTGCCAGCAGTGAATGGAGGGGGCTCTCCTACGAGCAGTACTTC | CASSEWRGLSYEQYF
TRBJ2-7 | TRBD2 | TRBV10-3 | . | TGTGCCATCAGTGGGTGGACTAGCGGGAGCCCTTCGGGCGAGCAGTACTTC | CAISGWTSGSPSGEQYF
TRBJ1-1 | . | TRBV5-6 | . | TGTGCCAGCAGCTTGGGGGCAGCAGAAGCTTTCTTT | CASSLGAAEAFF
TRBJ2-2 | . | TRBV7-6 | . | TGTGCCAGCAGCTTAAAACAGGGCAACACCGGGGAGCTGTTTTTT | CASSLKQGNTGELFF
TRBJ2-3 | . | TRBV7-9 | few | TGTGCCAGCAGCTTTGGTAGCGATACGCAGTATTTT | CASSFGSDTQYF